These T cell receptor beta chains were read from a single sample in a study of blood T cell repertoires in COVID-19. Produced via immunoSEQ multiplex PCR; TCRdb's table is partial and in-frame only. The table lists some 200,000 clones, approximately 84% of them singletons. Sequenced sample: peripheral blood. These receptors all stem from an elderly woman with COVID-19, enrolled during active disease. Both conserved end residues are part of each CDR3. The order of the fields is D gene, V gene, clone size, J gene, CDR3 DNA, CDR3 protein. A D gene is named only where the DNA matches it firmly. Size is omitted from some rows. Given values are once, few, many or a class for expanded clones.

TRBD2,TRBV6-5,.,TRBJ2-1,TGTGCCAGCAGACGGGGACTAGCGGACTACAATGAGCAGTTCTTC,CASRRGLADYNEQFF
TRBD2,TRBV19,.,TRBJ2-1,TGTGCCAGCCGTAGCGGGAGGGTCTTGGGGAATGAGCAGTTCTTC,CASRSGRVLGNEQFF
TRBD1,TRBV23-1,once,TRBJ2-1,TGCGCCAGCAGTCAATCGGTACAGGGGGCGAAATACAATGAGCAGTTCTTC,CASSQSVQGAKYNEQFF
.,TRBV27,once,TRBJ2-7,TGTGCCAGCCGCTCAGTCCTAGCCTCCTCCTACGAGCAGTACTTC,CASRSVLASSYEQYF
.,TRBV5-1,.,TRBJ2-1,TGCGCCAGCAGCCCTATAGAAGAGATTAGCTCCTACAATGAGCAGTTCTTC,CASSPIEEISSYNEQFF
.,TRBV15,once,TRBJ1-4,TGTGCCACCAGCAGAGATGGACTCAATGAAAAACTGTTTTTT,CATSRDGLNEKLFF
TRBD1,TRBV6-5,.,TRBJ1-2,TGTGCCAGCAGTCATAGACAGGGGTACTCCACCTTC,CASSHRQGYSTF
.,TRBV3-1/TRBV3-2,.,TRBJ1-3,TGTGCCAGCAGCCAAGAATGGGAGCGCACCATATATTTT,CASSQEWERTIYF
.,TRBV7-3,.,TRBJ2-5,TGTGCCAGCAGCTCCTCGAGTGGTGAGACCCAGTACTTC,CASSSSSGETQYF
TRBD1,TRBV7-8,.,TRBJ1-1,TGTGCCAGCAGCTCACTACCGGGACAGGGCGATGAAGCTTTCTTT,CASSSLPGQGDEAFF
.,TRBV10-3,.,TRBJ2-2,TGTGCCACCAGTCCGACCTTTAGCTCCTTAAACACCGGGGAGCTGTTTTTT,CATSPTFSSLNTGELFF
.,TRBV12-3/TRBV12-4,.,TRBJ1-2,TGTGCCAGCAGTCCAGCGGGCCCCTATGGCTACACCTTC,CASSPAGPYGYTF
TRBD2,TRBV6-2/TRBV6-3,.,TRBJ2-7,TGTGCCAGCAGTCGCGCTTCCGGGACTACGTACGGGGCATGGTACTTC,CASSRASGTTYGAWYF
.,TRBV2,.,TRBJ2-2,TGTGCCAGCAGTTACAGTCCCACCGGGGAGCTGTTTTTT,CASSYSPTGELFF
.,TRBV4-2,.,TRBJ1-4,TGTGCCAGCACCGAAGGATCGGGGTCCGTTGAAAAACTGTTTTTT,CASTEGSGSVEKLFF
TRBD1,TRBV6-5,many,TRBJ2-2,TGTGCCAGCAGACAGGGGGTGAACACCGGGGAGCTGTTTTTT,CASRQGVNTGELFF
TRBD1,TRBV6-6,.,TRBJ2-5,TGTGCCAGCAGTTACGGACAGGGTATGGAAGGGGAGACCCAGTACTTC,CASSYGQGMEGETQYF
.,TRBV7-9,.,TRBJ1-1,TGTGCCAGCAGCTTAGTCACAGAAGCTTTCTTT,CASSLVTEAFF
.,TRBV7-9,few,TRBJ1-5,TGTGCCAGCAGCTTAGGGGGGGAGCAGCCCCAGCATTTT,CASSLGGEQPQHF
.,TRBV28,once,TRBJ1-5,TGTGCCAGCACCCGCGGGAATCAGCCCCAGCATTTT,CASTRGNQPQHF
TRBD1,TRBV12-5,few,TRBJ1-5,TGTGCTAGTGGTTTTCTTCGGACAGGGGGGAATCAGCCCCAGCATTTT,CASGFLRTGGNQPQHF
.,TRBV15,.,TRBJ2-2,TGTGCCACCAGCAGGGGCACAGGAAGGACCGGGGAGCTGTTTTTT,CATSRGTGRTGELFF
.,TRBV28,.,TRBJ2-7,TGTGCCAGCAGTTTATACGGAGGGGACCGCGCCTACGAGCAGTACTTC,CASSLYGGDRAYEQYF
.,TRBV6-1,.,TRBJ2-2,TGTGCCAGCAGTGATCTAGTACAAAAGAACACCGGGGAGCTGTTTTTT,CASSDLVQKNTGELFF
TRBD2,TRBV5-8,once,TRBJ2-1,TGTGCCAGCAGCTCGCCGACTAGCGGGAGTCCCCGCTCCTACAATGAGCAGTTCTTC,CASSSPTSGSPRSYNEQFF
.,TRBV29-1,.,TRBJ1-2,TGCAGCGTTGATAAGGGGACTAACTATGGCTACACCTTC,CSVDKGTNYGYTF
TRBD1,TRBV3-1/TRBV3-2,.,TRBJ1-4,TGTGCCAGCAGCCAAGGTTGGACAGGGGCTGAAAAACTGTTTTTT,CASSQGWTGAEKLFF
TRBD2,TRBV14,.,TRBJ2-1,TGTGCCAGCAGCCAAGTCAGACATAGCGGGCCCTACAATGAGCAGTTCTTC,CASSQVRHSGPYNEQFF
TRBD2,TRBV24-1,.,TRBJ2-3,TGTGCCACCAGTGATTATCGAGCGGGGAGCACAGATACGCAGTATTTT,CATSDYRAGSTDTQYF
.,TRBV5-6,.,TRBJ1-4,TGTGCCAGCAGCTTGGGACAGGAAGAAAAACTGTTTTTT,CASSLGQEEKLFF
.,TRBV2,medium-sized,TRBJ1-5,TGTGCCAGCAGTGAAGGGGCTGTTGGCAATCAGCCCCAGCATTTT,CASSEGAVGNQPQHF
.,TRBV7-9,.,TRBJ1-2,TGTGCCAGCAGCCCCCGCCCAGGGAAATTCGGCTACACCTTC,CASSPRPGKFGYTF
TRBD1,TRBV7-8,.,TRBJ1-6,TGTGCCAGCAGCTTACGTGATTGGACAGGGATGAAAAACGGGGCGGATTCACCCCTCCACTTT,CASSLRDWTGMKNGADSPLHF
.,TRBV11-2,.,TRBJ2-5,TGTGCCAGCAGCTTATCACTGCAAGAGACCCAGTACTTC,CASSLSLQETQYF
TRBD1,TRBV18,.,TRBJ1-3,TGTGCCAGCTCACCGAGGACAGGTGGCGACACCATATATTTT,CASSPRTGGDTIYF
.,TRBV18,.,TRBJ1-4,TGTGCCAGCTCTCCCGGGTTAACTAATGAAAAACTGTTTTTT,CASSPGLTNEKLFF
TRBD1,TRBV6-5,.,TRBJ1-6,TGTGCCAGCGGCCGTGAGGGACAGGGGAATTCACCCCTCCACTTT,CASGREGQGNSPLHF
TRBD1,TRBV5-5,few,TRBJ2-7,TGTGCCAGCAGCTTTCAGCCGGGACAGAACTACGAGCAGTACTTC,CASSFQPGQNYEQYF
.,TRBV6-5,.,TRBJ2-2,TGTGCCAGCAGTTGGCAGAGCGGCGTATCGACCGGGGAGCTGTTTTTT,CASSWQSGVSTGELFF
.,TRBV2,.,TRBJ1-1,TGTGCCAGCACCAACGGGGGGGGAACTGAAGCTTTCTTT,CASTNGGGTEAFF
TRBD1,TRBV5-6,.,TRBJ2-7,TGTGCCAGCAGGGCGGCAGGGGGCGTTCGGGAGCAGTACTTC,CASRAAGGVREQYF